This TCR beta chain emerged from a study of shared clonotypes between healthy human individuals. Replicate PCRs for sorted subsets used approximately 220 ng DNA; this equaled some 30,000 T cell genomes. Original data processing: In the immunoSEQ data, sequences were junction-only and lacked quality scores, so filtering differed. Sequenced by immunoSEQ multiplex PCR; TCRdb stores in-frame clones only, minus some. From that table come the V and J calls and clone size; the DNA was used to work out D and trimming. The sample includes more than 400,000 clones, almost 97% seen only once; the top ten take 0.06%. Germline V CDR1 and CDR2: MNHNS, SASEGT. Germline trimming cut 3 bases from V and 4 bases from J; bases unmatched to any gene: 12. CDR3 length equals 16 residues.

The source is a woman in her twenties or thirties in good health. The chain couples TRBV6-1 to TRBJ2-7, with 7 nucleotides matching TRBD2. Material: naive CD4+ T cells sorted from blood. Subset described: CD45RA+ positively selected. CDR3 in amino acids: CASSDPAREREYEQYF. The DNA of the CDR3 is TGTGCCAGCAGTGATCCAGCGAGGGAGCGGGAATACGAGCAGTACTTC.